Below are 24 T cell receptor beta chains sequenced from a single sample in a study of identical twins. In TCRdb, the 5' RACE reads were re-called with MiXCR into one record per CDR3 protein. The sample has 500,000 to 600,000 distinct CDR3 sequences; less than 25% are singletons. These data also formed part of another study, on T cells expressing NK-cell markers.

The sequencing input was CD4+ T cells sorted from blood. The receptor set was obtained from a woman younger than 35 in good health.

The CDR3 coding sequence is TGTGCCTGGAGTTTCGGCCCCTACACCGGGGAGCTGTTTTTT. Its translation: CAWSFGPYTGELFF. V usage is TRBV30 and J usage is TRBJ2-2; D ambiguous. Germline V lookup: CDR1 GTSNPN, CDR2 SVGIG (reference sequence). The CDR3 is 14 residues long. V lost 2 bases and J 3 bases, leaving 10 bases between the germline ends.

This CDR3 reads CSAKIPGQRYEQYF. The CDR3 bases are TGCAGTGCAAAAATACCGGGACAGAGATACGAGCAGTACTTC. The chain has TRBV20-1 and TRBJ2-7, with 7 bases fitting TRBD1. The germline V gene encodes CDR1 DFQATT and CDR2 SNEGSKA (reference sequence). This CDR3 contains 14 residues. The J segment lost 4 bases and the V segment lost 6 bases, leaving 12 bases of the junction unmatched.

This chain joins TRBV9 and TRBJ2-3, with 9 bases aligning to TRBD2. The CDR3 sequence is 14 residues long. V lost 6 bases and J lost 4; bases outside the gene matches: 6. Germline loops: CDR1 SGDLS, CDR2 YYNGEE. CDR3 in amino acids: CASNSGGLPDTQYF. The CDR3 DNA reads as TGTGCCAGCAATAGCGGGGGCCTCCCAGATACGCAGTATTTT.

The gene calls are TRBV20-1 and TRBJ1-5; D is undetermined. Germline CDR1 reads DFQATT; CDR2 reads SNEGSKA (reference sequence). The V and J ends lost 3 bases and 2 bases respectively, with 11 bases between them. This CDR3 is built from 14 residues. CDR3 nucleotide sequence: TGCAGTGCTAGTCGGATCCAGGGCAATCAGCCCCAGCATTTT. Protein product: CSASRIQGNQPQHF.

As to this clonotype: With a much larger clone just one base away, this may be a read error. The chain couples TRBV12-3 or TRBV12-4 to TRBJ1-5, with D unresolved. Trimming removed 3 bases at V and 6 bases at J, with 9 bases between. This CDR3 has 13 amino acids. CDR3 in amino acids: CASSLVLSQPQHF. The CDR3 nucleotides read TGTGCCAGCAGTTTGGTTCTGAGTCAGCCCCAGCATTTT.

This clonotype was found many times. The J gene is TRBJ2-1, the V gene TRBV20-1; D may be TRBD1 (6 bases). The CDR3 has 14 residues. V shed 6 bases and J shed 8 bases, with 20 bases lying between them. Per germline, CDR1 DFQATT and CDR2 SNEGSKA (reference sequence). The CDR3, as DNA: TGCAGTGCCACCCCTCCCGCTGGGGGCGATGAGCAGTTCTTC. Translated, it gives CSATPPAGGDEQFF.

This clonotype was counted between two and nine times. V is TRBV20-1 and J is TRBJ2-3; no reliable D call. The V gene lost 3 bases and the J gene lost 2 bases, with 9 bases spanning the gap. CDR1 and CDR2 (germline): DFQATT, SNEGSKA (reference sequence). CDR3 length: 13 residues. The CDR3 DNA reads TGCAGTGCTAGCCTGAGTGTCACAGATACGCAGTATTTT. Amino acids: CSASLSVTDTQYF.

This chain joins TRBV6-1 and TRBJ2-3, with a possible D match to TRBD2 (6 bases). Looked up from germline, CDR1 is MNHNS and CDR2 is SASEGT. This CDR3 is 14 amino acids long. Between the trimmed V and J ends, which lost 6 bases and 5 bases, there was a span of 15 bases. The CDR3 sequence is CASRETSLRDTQYF. The CDR3 coding sequence is TGTGCCAGCAGGGAGACTAGTTTAAGAGATACGCAGTATTTT.

This clonotype was detected only a few times. V gene TRBV10-3 combines with J gene TRBJ2-5; TRBD2 matches 8 bases. Germline trimming cut 6 bases from V and 5 bases from J; bases unmatched to any gene: 11. Germline CDR1 ENHRY, CDR2 SYGVKD. The CDR3 has 15 residues. CDR3 DNA sequence: TGTGCCATCAGCCTTGGGACTAGGGATGGGGAGACCCAGTACTTC. Translating it yields CAISLGTRDGETQYF.

This clonotype has just a few counts. The chain combines TRBV27 with TRBJ2-7, with TRBD1 identical over 8 bases. J gave up 5 bases and V 2 bases, and 11 bases lay outside the gene matches. The CDR3 extends over 16 amino acids. CDR1 is MNHEY and CDR2 is SMNVEV in the germline V gene (reference sequence). The CDR3 region is CASSLGVGQAGHEQYF. DNA of the CDR3: TGTGCCAGCAGTTTAGGTGTGGGACAGGCCGGCCACGAGCAGTACTTC.

V and J are TRBV6-2 or TRBV6-3 and TRBJ2-4, with D possibly being TRBD2 (6 bases). This CDR3 is built from 16 residues. Germline V CDR1 and CDR2: MNHEY, SVGEGT. Between the trimmed V and J ends, which lost 8 bases and 0 bases, there was a span of 17 bases. CDR3 loop: CASAGTDSLAKNIQYF. The CDR3 DNA follows: TGTGCCAGCGCGGGGACCGACTCCCTAGCCAAAAACATTCAGTACTTC.

The chain is built from TRBV10-2 and TRBJ1-5; possible D gene TRBD1, 5 bases. CDR3 length: 17 amino acids. CDR1 is WSHSY and CDR2 is SAAADI in the germline V gene. V was pared by 6 bases and J by 0 bases, with 18 bases between. The CDR3 nucleotides are TGCGCCAGCAGCGAACGGGCCTTTGGGGGTAGCAATCAGCCCCAGCATTTT. Residues: CASSERAFGGSNQPQHF.

The CDR3 protein is CSARGGMVAKNIQYF. The CDR3, as DNA: TGCAGTGCTAGGGGGGGTATGGTGGCCAAAAACATTCAGTACTTC. The rearrangement links TRBV20-1 to TRBJ2-4; tentatively, D is TRBD2 (6 bases). V gave up 3 bases and J gave up 1 base, with 13 bases separating them. The germline CDR1 and CDR2 sequences are DFQATT and SNEGSKA (reference sequence). The CDR3 covers 15 residues.

The sample holds many counts of this clonotype. The chain uses TRBV25-1 and TRBJ1-2, with 7 bases aligning to TRBD1. V lost 5 bases to trimming and J lost 8 bases; unmatched junction nucleotides: 8. The CDR3 is 13 residues long. Germline CDR1 is MGHDK and CDR2 is SYGVNS. The CDR3 DNA follows: TGTGCCAGCAGTAAAACCGGACAGGACGGCTACACCTTC. This gives the protein CASSKTGQDGYTF.

The chain employs TRBV7-2 and TRBJ2-2; 7 bases match TRBD2. Germline values: CDR1 SGHTA, CDR2 FQGNSA. The CDR3 has 16 amino acids. V lost 6 bases and J lost 2; bases outside the gene matches: 9. The CDR3 region is CASRQSSGGNTGELFF. The DNA for the CDR3 is TGTGCCAGCAGGCAATCTAGCGGAGGAAACACCGGGGAGCTGTTTTTT.

This clonotype was counted at least ten times. The V gene is TRBV20-1, the J gene TRBJ2-7, with 7 bases aligning to TRBD2. V lost 1 base and J lost 4; bases outside the gene matches: 7. The CDR3 covers 14 residues. Germline CDR1 and CDR2: DFQATT and SNEGSKA (reference sequence). CDR3 DNA sequence: TGCAGTGCTAGAGTTGGGACTAAGGTTTACGAGCAGTACTTC. Translating it yields CSARVGTKVYEQYF.

This clonotype was seen a handful of times. The rearrangement joins TRBV20-1 to TRBJ1-1; D unclear. In germline, CDR1 is DFQATT, CDR2 SNEGSKA (reference sequence). CDR3 size: 12 residues. V dropped 7 bases and J dropped 4 bases, with 13 bases sitting between them. CDR3 region: CSVLGPGTEAFF. The CDR3 DNA follows: TGCAGTGTTTTGGGCCCGGGCACTGAAGCTTTCTTT.

This chain connects TRBV6-5 to TRBJ2-7; D is perhaps TRBD1 or TRBD2 (6 bases each). The CDR3 runs to 13 residues. Germline loops: CDR1 MNHEY, CDR2 SVGAGI. V lost 2 bases and J lost 7, with 12 bases in between. The CDR3 is CASSYTEGGEQYF. The CDR3 nucleotides are TGTGCCAGCAGTTACACAGAAGGGGGGGAGCAGTACTTC.

This sequence joins TRBV19 and TRBJ2-7; TRBD1 agrees at 7 bases. This CDR3 spans 14 amino acids. J lost 2 bases, V lost 5 bases, and 6 bases had no gene match. The germline CDR1 and CDR2 sequences are LNHDA and SQIVND (reference sequence). CDR3 sequence: CASSVGDRAYEQYF. In DNA, the CDR3 is TGTGCCAGTAGTGTCGGGGACAGAGCCTACGAGCAGTACTTC.

The table lists this clonotype with a few counts. This rearrangement joins TRBV20-1 to TRBJ2-3; 13 bases match TRBD2. The ends lost 6 bases at V and 4 bases at J; junction bases unmatched: 7. The CDR3 runs to 15 residues. CDR1 is DFQATT and CDR2 is SNEGSKA in the germline V gene (reference sequence). The CDR3 bases are TGCAGTGCGAGCGGGACTAGCGGGATGGCAGATACGCAGTATTTT. Its protein product is CSASGTSGMADTQYF.

The chain is built from TRBV20-1 and TRBJ2-7; 8 nucleotides match TRBD2. Germline CDR1 DFQATT, CDR2 SNEGSKA (reference sequence). The V and J ends lost 3 bases and 5 bases, in that order; junction bases with no gene match: 6. The CDR3 loop spans 13 amino acids. The CDR3 here is CSASLAGVHEQYF. In DNA form, the CDR3 reads TGCAGTGCTAGCCTAGCGGGCGTCCACGAGCAGTACTTC.

This clonotype was counted only a few times. This rearrangement joins TRBV15 to TRBJ1-6; D may be TRBD1 (5 bases). Trimming pared 7 bases from V and 9 bases from J, leaving 16 bases between. The germline gives CDR1 LNHNV, CDR2 YYDKDF (reference sequence). CDR3 length equals 14 residues. The CDR3 sequence is CATTRSAGGSPLHF. DNA for the CDR3: TGTGCCACCACCCGGTCTGCGGGGGGTTCACCCCTCCACTTT.

The chain carries TRBV20-1 and TRBJ2-2; D call uncertain. CDR1 is DFQATT, CDR2 SNEGSKA, per germline (reference sequence). The CDR3 is 13 amino acids. Between the trimmed V and J ends, which lost 2 bases and 1 base, there was a span of 5 bases. CDR3 amino acids: CSARWENTGELFF. CDR3 sequence (DNA): TGCAGTGCTAGATGGGAGAACACCGGGGAGCTGTTTTTT.

This clonotype was recorded a few times. This chain connects TRBV5-1 to TRBJ1-4; D is uncertain. Per germline, CDR1 SGHRS and CDR2 YFSETQ. V lost 0 bases, J lost 5 bases, and 11 bases lay in between. CDR3 size: 15 residues. The CDR3 spells CASSLGDGPNEKLFF. As DNA, the CDR3 is TGCGCCAGCAGCTTGGGTGACGGCCCAAATGAAAAACTGTTTTTT. The full variable domain, with the rest looked up from reference TRBV5-1 and TRBJ1-4, is KAGVTQTPRYLIKTRGQQVTLSCSPISGHRSVSWYQQTPGQGLQFLFEYFSETQRNKGNFPGRFSGRQFSNSRSEMNVSTLELGDSALYLCASSLGDGPNEKLFFGSGTQLSVL.